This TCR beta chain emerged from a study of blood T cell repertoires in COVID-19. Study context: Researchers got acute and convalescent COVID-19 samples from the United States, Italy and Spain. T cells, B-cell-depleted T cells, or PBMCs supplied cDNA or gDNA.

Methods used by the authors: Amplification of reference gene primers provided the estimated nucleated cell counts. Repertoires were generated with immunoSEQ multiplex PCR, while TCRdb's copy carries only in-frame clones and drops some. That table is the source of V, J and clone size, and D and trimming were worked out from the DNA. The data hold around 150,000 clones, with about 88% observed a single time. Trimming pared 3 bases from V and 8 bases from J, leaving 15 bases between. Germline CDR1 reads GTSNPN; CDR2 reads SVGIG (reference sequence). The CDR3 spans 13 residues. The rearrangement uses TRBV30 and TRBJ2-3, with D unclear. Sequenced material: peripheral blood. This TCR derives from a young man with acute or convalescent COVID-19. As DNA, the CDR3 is TGTGCCTGGAGCGCGGTGCCAAACCCTACGCAGTATTTT. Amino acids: CAWSAVPNPTQYF.